This T cell receptor beta chain was found in a study of early T cells in non-severe SARS-CoV-2 infection (dated by TCRdb to about 2021). About the study as a whole: Bulk RNA from unsorted whole blood was used for TCR sequencing, so alpha and beta chains could not be paired.

Set within a cohort of healthcare workers in London, UK, this nested case-control study involved weekly PCR testing of nasopharyngeal swabs along with blood sampling. Healthcare workers were recruited during the week of the UK lockdown, between 23 and 31 March 2020, and followed weekly for up to roughly 15 weeks. The CDR3 covers 14 residues, taking in both the cysteine and the phenylalanine. The sequence is cut down to CDR3 DNA, 42 bases in frame from base 1. Per the germline V gene, SGHRS is the CDR1 and YFSETQ is the CDR2. The V end loses 4 bases and the J end loses 4 bases, and a stretch of 12 bases separates them. The library relied on 5' RACE. Instrument on record: NextSeq 500. The TCR library protocol attached unique molecular identifiers to individual cDNA molecules to correct for sequencing error and PCR bias. Both TCR alpha and beta chains were sequenced, and tight co-correlation was observed between alpha and beta sequence abundances in each sample. In the paper's pipeline: Decombinator V4 was used to perform V gene, J gene and CDR3 annotation of TCR sequences. Expanded TCRs were defined as changing significantly between any two time points under a Poisson model with p below 0.0001. TCR abundances were normalised to the total number of TCRs sequenced in each sample and reported as counts per million. MAIT TCRs were defined by TRAV1-2 paired with TRAJ12, TRAJ20 or TRAJ33, and iNKT TCRs by TRAV10 paired with TRAJ18. VDJdb, accessed 1 November 2021, was searched for CMV, EBV and SARS-CoV-2 annotated TCRs, with TCRs annotated for multiple antigens excluded. TCRdb handled the public reads itself, with Q25 trimming in fastp and clone calling in MiXCR, and kept productive beta chains. Identical CDR3 protein sequences are pooled into one entry, listed with their most common genes and DNA. These V and J calls originate from TCRdb's pipeline instead of the authors' own analysis. Present in this sample are some 54,000 distinct CDR3 sequences, about 11% of which were seen just once. Approximately 13% of the sample is in the top ten clones.

To note about this clonotype: Its antigen is currently not known. Per-base qualities were not stored, and no clone one base away is much larger.

Results and caveats for the whole study, not just this receptor: VDJdb matching was skewed toward anti-spike CD8 responses and likely underestimated virus-specific expansions by missing private and CD4 specificities.

The TCR was taken from an adult who was a healthcare worker with PCR-confirmed SARS-CoV-2 infection or an uninfected control (not recorded which). Sequences were obtained from whole blood. The sequence links TRBV5-1 to TRBJ1-5; TRBD1 could be the D gene, as 5 bases match. The CDR3: CASSPGTANQPQHF. The DNA reads TGCGCCAGCAGCCCAGGGACGGCTAATCAGCCCCAGCATTTT.